This T cell receptor (beta chain) comes out of a study of CD8 T cells in ankylosing spondylitis. Study-wide points: Roughly eight highly homologous variants made up a TCR beta motif, and this motif appeared characteristic of ankylosing spondylitis blood.

V was clipped by 5 bases and J by 3 bases, with 13 bases between them. Germline-derived CDR1 and CDR2 are MNHEY and SVGEGT. The CDR3 is 14 amino acids. In its sample, this clonotype was seen a few times. The antigen is undetermined. TCRdb processed the 5' RACE reads anew with MiXCR; each CDR3 protein has one entry. The repertoire consists of 750,000 to 850,000 distinct CDR3 sequences, with about 12% occurring once and the leading ten covering more than 0.5%. The sequence derives from a male donor with ankylosing spondylitis. The chain uses TRBV6-2 or TRBV6-3 and TRBJ1-2; maybe TRBD1 (6 bases). The sequencing input was blood, either unsorted or a sorted T cell fraction (not recorded which). The CDR3 DNA reads as TGTGCCAGCAGTAGAATCTCAGGGGACTATGGCTACACCTTC. It encodes CASSRISGDYGYTF.